This entry lists 9 T cell receptor beta chains sequenced from one sample in a study of shared clonotypes between healthy human individuals. Data came from immunoSEQ multiplex PCR; TCRdb stores just in-frame clones and leaves some out. This sample has 2 million to 2.5 million clones, with 80% to 95% found just once. The sample taken for sequencing was naive CD4+ T cells from PBMCs. The subset: CD45RA+ positively selected. These receptors were taken from a man between 18 and 29 years old in good health. Some clones in this sample may be carry-over from other donors' samples.

V usage is TRBV28 and J usage is TRBJ1-5; 9 nucleotides line up with TRBD1. The CDR3 has 16 residues. From germline, CDR1 is MDHEN and CDR2 SYDVKM. The junction had 5 bases not matched to a gene; V was cut back by 2 bases and J by 3 bases. The CDR3 DNA reads as TGTGCCAGCAGTTTACCTGGGACAGGGTACAATCAGCCCCAGCATTTT. It codes for CASSLPGTGYNQPQHF.

A word on this clone: The same CDR3 arises from other DNA sequences in this sample as well. The rearrangement joins TRBV5-1 to TRBJ2-5; D possibly corresponds to TRBD1 (5 bases). Trimming shortened V by 0 bases and J by 2 bases, and 8 bases separated the two germline ends. Germline lookup yields CDR1 SGHRS and CDR2 YFSETQ. The CDR3 has 14 residues. Written as DNA, the CDR3 is TGCGCCAGCAGCTTGGTTCCAGGGCAAGAGACCCAGTACTTC. It codes for CASSLVPGQETQYF.

The gene calls are TRBV15 and TRBJ2-6, with 7 bases matching TRBD1. The CDR3 is made up of 16 amino acids. Per germline, CDR1 LNHNV and CDR2 YYDKDF (reference sequence). V lost 2 bases and J lost 1; bases outside the gene matches: 2. CDR3 sequence reads: CATSRTRGSGANVLTF. Written as DNA, the CDR3 is TGTGCCACCAGCAGAACCAGGGGGTCTGGGGCCAACGTCCTGACTTTC.

The chain carries TRBV4-1 and TRBJ2-3, with D tentatively TRBD2 (5 bases). Trimming stripped 5 bases from V and 7 bases from J, with 16 bases between. Per germline, CDR1 MGHRA and CDR2 YSYEKL. The CDR3 covers 14 residues. The CDR3 DNA follows: TGCGCCAGCAGCTTCGAAGGACTGACGAATACGCAGTATTTT. This sequence encodes CASSFEGLTNTQYF.

This clone was found once. This chain joins TRBV9 and TRBJ1-2; D might be TRBD1 (5 bases). The CDR3 length is 15 residues. Trimming cost V 0 bases and J 6 bases, with 15 bases left between them. Germline CDR1 and CDR2: SGDLS and YYNGEE. This CDR3 is CASSVAPGVRDGYTF. In nucleotides, the CDR3 is TGTGCCAGCAGCGTAGCTCCGGGGGTCAGGGATGGCTACACCTTC.

The chain employs TRBV4-1 and TRBJ2-7; 10 bases map to TRBD1. Germline CDR1 MGHRA, CDR2 YSYEKL. The ends lost 5 bases at V and 2 bases at J; junction bases unmatched: 12. The CDR3 sequence is 17 residues long. CDR3: CASSFSSTGGSPYEQYF. The CDR3 DNA sequence: TGCGCCAGCAGCTTCTCTTCGACAGGGGGCTCCCCCTACGAGCAGTACTTC.

This clone has only a few counts. This sample includes further DNA sequences coding for the same CDR3. The chain couples TRBV30 to TRBJ1-5, with D hard to call. The germline V gene encodes CDR1 GTSNPN and CDR2 SVGIG (reference sequence). The V end was cut by 2 bases, the J end by 0 bases, with 5 bases between. This CDR3 region has 13 residues. The CDR3 reads CAWSPDSNQPQHF. In DNA form, the CDR3 reads TGTGCCTGGAGTCCGGATAGCAATCAGCCCCAGCATTTT.

The genes are TRBV27 and TRBJ2-3; no definite D call. V was trimmed by 6 bases and J by 0 bases, leaving 10 bases between them. Germline V gene lookup returns CDR1 MNHEY and CDR2 SMNVEV (reference sequence). The CDR3 loop spans 14 amino acids. The CDR3 nucleotides read TGTGCCAGCAGCCGAGATAGGAGCACAGATACGCAGTATTTT. Amino acids: CASSRDRSTDTQYF.

The chain is built from TRBV27 and TRBJ2-6; possibly TRBD1 for D (6 bases). CDR1 and CDR2 (germline): MNHEY, SMNVEV (reference sequence). The V end lost 3 bases, the J end lost 0 bases, and 15 bases lay between the germline ends. This CDR3 spans 18 amino acids. The CDR3 DNA is TGTGCCAGCAGTTTCCAAAGGACAGATGTCTCTGGGGCCAACGTCCTGACTTTC. Amino acid sequence: CASSFQRTDVSGANVLTF.